Described below is a single T cell receptor beta chain sequence and its context. This entry comes from a study of blood T cell repertoires in COVID-19. Study as a whole: The origin of the acute and convalescent COVID-19 samples was the United States, Italy and Spain. Sources were T cells, B-cell-depleted T cells, or PBMCs; the material itself was cDNA or gDNA.

Original analysis: Amplification with reference gene primers provided the estimates of nucleated cell counts. Sequencing used immunoSEQ multiplex PCR; TCRdb keeps in-frame clones, though not all of them. V and J calls and clone size are copied from that table; D and trimming were computed from the DNA. Here the sample spans some 450,000 clones, around 90% being singletons. This CDR3 has 16 amino acids. V trimming: 4 bases; J trimming: 12 bases; junction bases outside the gene matches: 12. Per germline, CDR1 SGHRS and CDR2 YFSETQ. Patients in Seattle were enrolled during active infection, then followed longitudinally.

The rearrangement uses TRBV5-1 and TRBJ1-6, with 11 bases lining up with TRBD1. The sequence was obtained from a man younger than 30 with COVID-19, enrolled during active disease. The sequenced sample consisted of peripheral blood. This chain's CDR3 is CASSADRDRGLVPLHF. Written as DNA, the CDR3 is TGCGCCAGCAGCGCGGACCGGGACAGGGGGTTAGTACCCCTCCACTTT.